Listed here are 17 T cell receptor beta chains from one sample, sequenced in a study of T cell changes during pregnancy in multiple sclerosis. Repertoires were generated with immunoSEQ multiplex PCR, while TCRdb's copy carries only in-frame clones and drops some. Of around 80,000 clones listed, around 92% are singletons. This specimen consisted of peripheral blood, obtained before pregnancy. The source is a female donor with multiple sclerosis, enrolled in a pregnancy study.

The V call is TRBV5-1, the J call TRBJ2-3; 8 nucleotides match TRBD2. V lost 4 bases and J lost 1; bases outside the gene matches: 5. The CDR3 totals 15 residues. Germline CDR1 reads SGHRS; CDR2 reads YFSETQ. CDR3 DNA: TGCGCCAGCAGCCTGGTGACTAGCGGCACAGATACGCAGTATTTT. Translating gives CASSLVTSGTDTQYF.

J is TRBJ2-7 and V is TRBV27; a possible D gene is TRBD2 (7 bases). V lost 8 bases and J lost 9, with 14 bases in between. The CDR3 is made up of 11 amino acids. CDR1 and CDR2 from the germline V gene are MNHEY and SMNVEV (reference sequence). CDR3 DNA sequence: TGTGCCAGCGGGGGGGGGCCTGGGCAGTACTTC. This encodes CASGGGPGQYF.

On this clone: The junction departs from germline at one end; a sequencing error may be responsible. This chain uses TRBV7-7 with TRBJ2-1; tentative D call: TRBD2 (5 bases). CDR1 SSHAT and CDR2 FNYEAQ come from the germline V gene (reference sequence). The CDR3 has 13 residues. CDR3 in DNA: TGTGCTAGCAGCCCGGTGTCGGACTCGGAGCAGTTCTTC. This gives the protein CASSPVSDSEQFF.

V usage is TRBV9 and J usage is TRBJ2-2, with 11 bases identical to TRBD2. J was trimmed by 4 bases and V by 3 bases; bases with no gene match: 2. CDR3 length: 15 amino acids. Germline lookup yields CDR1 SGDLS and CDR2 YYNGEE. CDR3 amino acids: CASSASGRRTGELFF. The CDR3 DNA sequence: TGTGCCAGCAGCGCTAGCGGGAGGCGCACCGGGGAGCTGTTTTTT.

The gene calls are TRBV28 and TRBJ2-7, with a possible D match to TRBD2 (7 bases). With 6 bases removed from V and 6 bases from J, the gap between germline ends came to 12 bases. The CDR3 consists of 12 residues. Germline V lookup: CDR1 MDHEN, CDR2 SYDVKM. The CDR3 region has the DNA TGTGCCAGCAGCCTAGGGGGGGCCGAGCAGTACTTC. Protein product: CASSLGGAEQYF.

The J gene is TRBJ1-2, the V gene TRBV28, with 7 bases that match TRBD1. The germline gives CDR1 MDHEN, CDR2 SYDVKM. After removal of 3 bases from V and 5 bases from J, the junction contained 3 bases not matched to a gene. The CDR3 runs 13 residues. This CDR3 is CASSFQGGYGYTF. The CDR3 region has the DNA TGTGCCAGCAGTTTCCAGGGGGGATATGGCTACACCTTC.

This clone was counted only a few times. CDR3 DNA sequence: TGTGCCAGCTCACCTTGGACAGTAGAGGAGGGCTACACCTTC. Translation: CASSPWTVEEGYTF. J is TRBJ1-2 and V is TRBV18; maybe TRBD1 (6 bases). The CDR3 has 14 residues. V was pared by 3 bases and J by 8 bases, with 16 bases between. The germline V gene encodes CDR1 KGHSH and CDR2 LQKENI. Based on the CDR3 plus reference TRBV18 and TRBJ1-2, the full variable domain is NAGVMQNPRHLVRRRGQEARLRCSPMKGHSHVYWYRQLPEEGLKFMVYLQKENIIDESGMPKERFSAEFPKEGPSILRIQQVVRGDSAAYFCASSPWTVEEGYTFGSGTRLTVV.

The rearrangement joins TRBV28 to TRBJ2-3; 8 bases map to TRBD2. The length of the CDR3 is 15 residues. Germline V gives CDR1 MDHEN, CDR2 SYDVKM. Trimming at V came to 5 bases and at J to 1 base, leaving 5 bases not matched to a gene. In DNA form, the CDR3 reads TGTGCCAGCAGTGACGGGAGGGCCGGCACAGATACGCAGTATTTT. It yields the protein CASSDGRAGTDTQYF. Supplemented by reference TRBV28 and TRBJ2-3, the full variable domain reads DVKVTQSSRYLVKRTGEKVFLECVQDMDHENMFWYRQDPGLGLRLIYFSYDVKMKEKGDIPEGYSVSREKKERFSLILESASTNQTSMYLCASSDGRAGTDTQYFGPGTRLTVL.

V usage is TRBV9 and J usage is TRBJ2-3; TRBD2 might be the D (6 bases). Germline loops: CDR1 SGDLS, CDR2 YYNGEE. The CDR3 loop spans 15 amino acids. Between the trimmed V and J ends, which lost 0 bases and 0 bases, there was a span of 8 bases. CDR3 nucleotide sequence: TGTGCCAGCAGCGTAGATAGCGGAAGCACAGATACGCAGTATTTT. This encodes CASSVDSGSTDTQYF.

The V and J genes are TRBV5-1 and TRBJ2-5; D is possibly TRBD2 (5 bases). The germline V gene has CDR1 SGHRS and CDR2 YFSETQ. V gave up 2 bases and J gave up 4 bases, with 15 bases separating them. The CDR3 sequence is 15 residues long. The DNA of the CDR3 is TGCGCCAGCAGCTTTAGTCGGGGAAGTCCAGAGACCCAGTACTTC. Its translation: CASSFSRGSPETQYF. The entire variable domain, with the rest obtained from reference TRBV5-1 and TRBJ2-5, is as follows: KAGVTQTPRYLIKTRGQQVTLSCSPISGHRSVSWYQQTPGQGLQFLFEYFSETQRNKGNFPGRFSGRQFSNSRSEMNVSTLELGDSALYLCASSFSRGSPETQYFGPGTRLLVL.

The CDR3 sequence: CASSYSSGVGNIQYF. The CDR3 nucleotides are TGTGCCAGCAGTTACTCGTCAGGGGTTGGAAACATTCAGTACTTC. This rearrangement joins TRBV6-5 to TRBJ2-4; a possible D gene is TRBD1 (6 bases). Trimming cost V 0 bases and J 6 bases, with 12 bases left between them. The CDR3 sequence is 15 residues long. Germline lookup yields CDR1 MNHEY and CDR2 SVGAGI.

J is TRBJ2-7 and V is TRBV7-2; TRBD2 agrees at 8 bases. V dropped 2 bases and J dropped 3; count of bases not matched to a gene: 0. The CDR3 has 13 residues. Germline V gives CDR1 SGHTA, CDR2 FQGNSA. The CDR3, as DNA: TGTGCCAGCAGCTTAACTAGCGGCTACGAGCAGTACTTC. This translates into CASSLTSGYEQYF.

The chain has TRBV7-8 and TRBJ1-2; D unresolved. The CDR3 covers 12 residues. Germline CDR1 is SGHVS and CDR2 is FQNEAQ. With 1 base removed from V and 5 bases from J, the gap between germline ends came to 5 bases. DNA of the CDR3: TGTGCCAGCAGCTTAGAGCTGTATGGCTACACCTTC. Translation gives CASSLELYGYTF.

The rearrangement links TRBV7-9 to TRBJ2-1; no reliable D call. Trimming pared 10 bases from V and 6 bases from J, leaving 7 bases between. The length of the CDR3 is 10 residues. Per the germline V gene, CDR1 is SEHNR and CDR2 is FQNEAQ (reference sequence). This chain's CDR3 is CATEANEQFF. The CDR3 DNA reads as TGTGCCACTGAAGCCAATGAGCAGTTCTTC.

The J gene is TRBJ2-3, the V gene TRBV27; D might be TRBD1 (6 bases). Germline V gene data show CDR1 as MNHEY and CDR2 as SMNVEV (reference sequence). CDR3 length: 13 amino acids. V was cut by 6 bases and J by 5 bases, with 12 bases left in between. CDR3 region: CASSQGTIDTQYF. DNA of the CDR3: TGTGCCAGCAGCCAAGGGACAATAGATACGCAGTATTTT.

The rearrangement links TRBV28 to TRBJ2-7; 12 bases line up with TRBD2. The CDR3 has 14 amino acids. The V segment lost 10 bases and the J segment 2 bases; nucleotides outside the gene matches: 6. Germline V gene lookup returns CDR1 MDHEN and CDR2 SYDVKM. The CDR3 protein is CATRTSGKTYEQYF. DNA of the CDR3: TGTGCCACCCGGACTAGCGGGAAAACCTACGAGCAGTACTTC.

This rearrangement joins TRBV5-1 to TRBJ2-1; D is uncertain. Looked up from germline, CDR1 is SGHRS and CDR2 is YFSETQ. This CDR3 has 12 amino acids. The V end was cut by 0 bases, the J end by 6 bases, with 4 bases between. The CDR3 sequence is CASSLALNEQFF. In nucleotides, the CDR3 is TGCGCCAGCAGCTTGGCCCTCAATGAGCAGTTCTTC.